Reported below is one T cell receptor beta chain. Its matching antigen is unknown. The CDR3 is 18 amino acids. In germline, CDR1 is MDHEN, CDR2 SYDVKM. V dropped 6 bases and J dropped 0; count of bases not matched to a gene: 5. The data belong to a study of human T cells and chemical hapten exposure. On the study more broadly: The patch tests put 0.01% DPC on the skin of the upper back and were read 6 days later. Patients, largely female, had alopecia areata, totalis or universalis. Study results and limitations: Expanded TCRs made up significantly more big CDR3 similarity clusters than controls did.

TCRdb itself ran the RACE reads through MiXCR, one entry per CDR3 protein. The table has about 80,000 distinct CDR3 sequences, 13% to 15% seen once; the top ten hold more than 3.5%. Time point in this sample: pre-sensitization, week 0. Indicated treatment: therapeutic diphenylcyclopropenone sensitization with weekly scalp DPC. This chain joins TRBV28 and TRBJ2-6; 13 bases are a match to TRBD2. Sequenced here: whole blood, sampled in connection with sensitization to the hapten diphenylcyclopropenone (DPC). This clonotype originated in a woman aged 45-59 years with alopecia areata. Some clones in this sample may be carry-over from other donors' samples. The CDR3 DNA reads TGTGCCAGCAGCCATACTAGCGGGAGGGCCTCTGGGGCCAACGTCCTGACTTTC. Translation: CASSHTSGRASGANVLTF. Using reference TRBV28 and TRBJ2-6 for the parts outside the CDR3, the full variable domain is DVKVTQSSRYLVKRTGEKVFLECVQDMDHENMFWYRQDPGLGLRLIYFSYDVKMKEKGDIPEGYSVSREKKERFSLILESASTNQTSMYLCASSHTSGRASGANVLTFGAGSRLTVL.